This T cell receptor beta chain was documented in a study of cytomegalovirus exposure and HLA in healthy donors. Whole-study results and caveats: Whilst most TCR sequences proved rare, a subset of public TCRs occurred across many donors. TRBV6-2, TRBV6-3 and some other V segments were excluded as indistinguishable.

13 Jbeta primers and 60 Vbeta primers were used for the PCR. The assay was immunoSEQ multiplex PCR, and TCRdb's table has in-frame clones only and misses some. The sample consists of approximately 220,000 clones, around 83% of them appearing once. Regarding this clone: Its specificity is unknown.

V dropped 6 bases and J dropped 6; count of bases not matched to a gene: 11. CDR1 MNHNS and CDR2 SASEGT come from the germline V gene. The CDR3 covers 15 residues. Source material: PBMCs. J is TRBJ2-1 and V is TRBV6-1; 7 bases match TRBD1. The sequence was obtained from a girl under 18 in good health and CMV-seronegative. The CDR3 here is CASSLSPGQLNEQFF. DNA for the CDR3: TGTGCCAGCAGCCTTTCACCGGGACAGCTCAATGAGCAGTTCTTC.